This T cell receptor beta chain was sequenced during a study of T cells after posttransplantation cyclophosphamide. Findings and limits, study-wide: Tissue-infiltrating T cells from skin or gut overlapped little with blood T cells. Donor CD8+ memory clones often dominated recipient blood repertoires at later times. Recipient CMV seropositivity and CMV reactivation strongly tracked TRB clonality.

Concerning this clone: The antigen is undetermined.

Germline V gene sequence: CDR1 SGHRS, CDR2 YFSETQ. The CDR3 consists of 14 residues. V lost 1 base to trimming and J lost 2 bases, with 7 bases between them. A marrow graft followed busulfan-fludarabine conditioning, with cyclophosphamide on days +3 and +4. The method was immunoSEQ multiplex PCR; TCRdb's version includes in-frame clones alone and lacks a portion of them. This sample has thousands of clones, with 83% found just once. The gene calls are TRBV5-1 and TRBJ1-5, with TRBD1 as a possible D gene (5 bases). The sample was CD4+ T cells sorted from blood, taken approximately 35 weeks after a stem cell transplant with posttransplant cyclophosphamide. The receptor was derived from a male patient aged 25-45 years who received an allogeneic stem cell transplant from a related donor, was CMV-positive, and had no GVHD. Some T cells may trace back to the graft donor. The CDR3 protein is CASSLQGGNQPQHF. CDR3 nucleotide sequence: TGCGCCAGCAGCTTGCAGGGTGGCAATCAGCCCCAGCATTTT. The whole variable domain, filled in from reference TRBV5-1 and TRBJ1-5, reads KAGVTQTPRYLIKTRGQQVTLSCSPISGHRSVSWYQQTPGQGLQFLFEYFSETQRNKGNFPGRFSGRQFSNSRSEMNVSTLELGDSALYLCASSLQGGNQPQHFGDGTRLSIL.